This T cell receptor (beta chain) was documented in a study of T cell changes during pregnancy in multiple sclerosis. After removal of 3 bases from V and 0 bases from J, the junction contained 2 bases not matched to a gene. Germline V gives CDR1 SGHKS, CDR2 YYEKEE (reference sequence). The CDR3 sequence is 15 residues long. Here immunoSEQ multiplex PCR was the method, and the copy in TCRdb shows in-frame clones only, minus some. In the table there are 90,000 to 120,000 clones, 92% of which are singletons. The TCR sequence derives from a female donor in good health, enrolled as a control in a pregnancy study. The chain combines TRBV5-5 with TRBJ2-3, with TRBD1 identical over 9 bases. Specimen: peripheral blood, collected in the third trimester of pregnancy. The DNA of the CDR3 is TGTGCCAGCAGCTACGGGACAGGGAGCACAGATACGCAGTATTTT. Its protein product is CASSYGTGSTDTQYF.